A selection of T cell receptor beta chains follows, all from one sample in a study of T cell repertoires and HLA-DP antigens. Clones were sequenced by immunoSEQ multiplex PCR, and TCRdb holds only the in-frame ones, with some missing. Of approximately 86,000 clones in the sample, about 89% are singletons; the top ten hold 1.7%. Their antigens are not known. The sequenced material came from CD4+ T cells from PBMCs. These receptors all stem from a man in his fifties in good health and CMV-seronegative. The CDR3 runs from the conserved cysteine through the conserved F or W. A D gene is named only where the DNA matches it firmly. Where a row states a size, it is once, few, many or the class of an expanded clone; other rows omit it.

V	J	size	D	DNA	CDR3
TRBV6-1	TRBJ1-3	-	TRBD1	TGTGCCAGCAGCTCCGGGACAGGCGGAAACACCATATATTTT	CASSSGTGGNTIYF
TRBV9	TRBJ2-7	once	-	TGTGCCAGCAGCGTAACTAGCATCGGGTCCGAGCAGTACTTC	CASSVTSIGSEQYF
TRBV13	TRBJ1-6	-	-	TGTGCCAGCAGCTTACTGGGGGGTCCCTCTAATTCACCCCTCCACTTT	CASSLLGGPSNSPLHF
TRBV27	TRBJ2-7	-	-	TGTGCCAGCAGTATGGGACTCCGCTACGAGCAGTACTTC	CASSMGLRYEQYF
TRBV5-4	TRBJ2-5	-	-	TGTGCCAGCAGCTTGACATGGGGTCGTCAAGAGACCCAGTACTTC	CASSLTWGRQETQYF
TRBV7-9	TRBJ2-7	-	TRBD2	TGTGCCAGCAGCCCACGGGGGACTAGCTCCTACGAGCAGTACTTC	CASSPRGTSSYEQYF
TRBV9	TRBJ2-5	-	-	TGTGCCAGCAGCGTAGCCGGGGGCCGGGCGGGAGAGACCCAGTACTTC	CASSVAGGRAGETQYF
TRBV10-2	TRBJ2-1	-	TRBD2	TGCGCCCCTGGGACTAGCGGGGGGACTAAAAACAATGAGCAGTTCTTC	CAPGTSGGTKNNEQFF
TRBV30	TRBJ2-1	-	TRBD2	TGTGCCTGGAGTCGGGCTAGCGGGAGGCCTTACAATGAGCAGTTCTTC	CAWSRASGRPYNEQFF
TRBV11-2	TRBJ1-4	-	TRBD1	TGTGCCAGCAGCCAGGGGACAGCGCCTAGGGAAAAACTGTTTTTT	CASSQGTAPREKLFF
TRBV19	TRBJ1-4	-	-	TGTGCCAGTAGGACCAGACACGCCGGGGAAAAACTGTTTTTT	CASRTRHAGEKLFF
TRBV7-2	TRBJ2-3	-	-	TGTGCCAGCAGCTTCAACGGACTTACGCAGTATTTT	CASSFNGLTQYF
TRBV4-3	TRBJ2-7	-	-	TGCGCCAGCAGCCAAGATGGGTTCCTCGAGCAGTACTTC	CASSQDGFLEQYF
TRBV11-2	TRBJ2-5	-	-	TGTGCCAGCAGCTTAGTCCCAGCCCCAGAGACCCAGTACTTC	CASSLVPAPETQYF
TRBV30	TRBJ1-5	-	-	TGTGCCTGGAGTGTATCGGGCCGTAGGGATCAGCCCCAGCATTTT	CAWSVSGRRDQPQHF
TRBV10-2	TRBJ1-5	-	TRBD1	TGCGCCAGCAGTGAGTCCGACAGGGACAATCAGCCCCAGCATTTT	CASSESDRDNQPQHF
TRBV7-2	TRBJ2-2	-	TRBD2	TGTGCCAGCAGCCTTTGGACTAGCGGGAGAGGTACCGGGGAGCTGTTTTTT	CASSLWTSGRGTGELFF
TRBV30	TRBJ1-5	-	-	TGTGCCTGGAGTGTACTGGGACCGGACCAGGGGCCCCAGCATTTT	CAWSVLGPDQGPQHF
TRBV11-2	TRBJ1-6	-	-	TGTGCCAGCAGCACCCGGGACGGTTATAATTCACCCCTCCACTTT	CASSTRDGYNSPLHF
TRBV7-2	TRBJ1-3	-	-	TGTGCCAGCAGCCCACAGGGAAGAAACACCATATATTTT	CASSPQGRNTIYF
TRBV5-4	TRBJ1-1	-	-	TGTGCCAGCAGCTTCCCAGGGAGGACTGAAGCTTTCTTT	CASSFPGRTEAFF
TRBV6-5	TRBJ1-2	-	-	TGTGCCAGCAGTCGCTCGGACAGCCCCTATGGCTACACCTTC	CASSRSDSPYGYTF
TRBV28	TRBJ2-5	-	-	TGTGCCAGCAGTTCCGGACTGCTCCCACAAGAGACCCAGTACTTC	CASSSGLLPQETQYF
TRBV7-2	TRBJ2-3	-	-	TGTGCCAGCAGCTGGCGGGGCACAGATACGCAGTATTTT	CASSWRGTDTQYF
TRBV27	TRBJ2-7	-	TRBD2	TGTGCCAGCAGTTTGAGACTAGCGGGAGACGAGCAGTACTTC	CASSLRLAGDEQYF
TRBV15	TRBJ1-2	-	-	TGTGCCACCAGCAGAGATTTCACGGAAAACTATGGCTACACCTTC	CATSRDFTENYGYTF
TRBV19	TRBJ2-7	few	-	TGTGCCAGTAGTATCGCAGGGTACGAGCAGTACTTC	CASSIAGYEQYF
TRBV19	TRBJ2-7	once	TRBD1	TGTGCCAGTAGTACCCCGGGACAGGGGTTCCCCGAGCAGTACTTC	CASSTPGQGFPEQYF
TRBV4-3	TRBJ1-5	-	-	TGCGCCAGCAGCCAAGATTCGGGGGGGGCTGGAGTGCATTTT	CASSQDSGGAGVHF
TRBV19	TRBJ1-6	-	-	TGTGCCAGTAGTAAAACAGGGTCCGGTTCACCCCTCCACTTT	CASSKTGSGSPLHF
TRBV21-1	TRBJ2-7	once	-	TGTGCCAGCAGCAAGACAGGGGCCCACGAGCAGTACTTC	CASSKTGAHEQYF
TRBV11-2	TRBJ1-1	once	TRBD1	TGTGCCAGCAGCTCCGCAACAGGGGGCAACACTGAAGCTTTCTTT	CASSSATGGNTEAFF
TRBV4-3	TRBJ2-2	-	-	TGCGCCAGCAGCCAAGATCGGGTAGACCGGGGCACCGGGGAGCTGTTTTTT	CASSQDRVDRGTGELFF
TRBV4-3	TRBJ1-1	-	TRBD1	TGCGCCAGCAGCGAACGGACAGGGGGTGCTTTCTTT	CASSERTGGAFF
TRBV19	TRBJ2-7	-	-	TGTGCCAGTAGTATGAGGAGGGGAGCCTACGAGCAGTACTTC	CASSMRRGAYEQYF
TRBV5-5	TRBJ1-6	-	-	TGTGCCAGCAGCTTGGGCCCCCGCAGTTCACCCCTCCACTTT	CASSLGPRSSPLHF
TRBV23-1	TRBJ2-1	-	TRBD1	TGCGCCAGCAGTCGACCGACAGGGGGAAATGAGCAGTTCTTC	CASSRPTGGNEQFF
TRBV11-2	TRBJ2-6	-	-	TGTGCCAGCAGCTCTGGATTGGGACGGCCGAGCTCTGGGGCCAACGTCCTGACTTTC	CASSSGLGRPSSGANVLTF
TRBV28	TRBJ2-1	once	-	TGTGCCAGCATCCGCCTGGAAGACAATGAGCAGTTCTTC	CASIRLEDNEQFF
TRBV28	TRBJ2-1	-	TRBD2	TGTGCCAGCAGTGTACTAGCGGGGGAGCATAATGAGCAGTTCTTC	CASSVLAGEHNEQFF
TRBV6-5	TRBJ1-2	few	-	TGTGCCAGCAGTTTCACGACAGGAACTAACTATGGCTACACCTTC	CASSFTTGTNYGYTF
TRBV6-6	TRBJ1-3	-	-	TGTGCCAGCAGTCCGCCCCTCCGCACCATATATTTT	CASSPPLRTIYF
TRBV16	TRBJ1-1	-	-	TGTGCCAGCAGCCAATCGGGAACAGGGACTCCGAGGGGAGAAGCTTTCTTT	CASSQSGTGTPRGEAFF